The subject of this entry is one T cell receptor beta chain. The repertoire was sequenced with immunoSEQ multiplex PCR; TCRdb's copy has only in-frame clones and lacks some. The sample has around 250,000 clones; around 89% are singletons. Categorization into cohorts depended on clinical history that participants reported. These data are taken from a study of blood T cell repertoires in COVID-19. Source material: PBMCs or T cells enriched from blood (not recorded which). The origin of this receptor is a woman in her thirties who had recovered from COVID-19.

The CDR3, as DNA: TGTGCCAGCAGCTTAGTAGGGGAGAACACTGAAGCTTTCTTT. It translates to CASSLVGENTEAFF. The rearrangement joins TRBV7-6 to TRBJ1-1; TRBD1 might be the D (5 bases). V shed 1 base and J shed 1 base, with 7 bases lying between them. Germline CDR1 and CDR2: SGHVS and FNYEAQ. CDR3 size: 14 residues.